This T cell receptor (beta chain) was sequenced for a study of T cell repertoires in cytomegalovirus infection. Whole-study context: Indicated by public TCR beta signatures were CMV infection and matching HLA type.

This clonotype was seen many times. Its specificity is unknown. General study results and limits: Cumulative public TCR beta family frequency identified carriers of CMV plus the relevant HLA. HLA-C-restricted CMV clonotypes gave the most frequent clonotype in two of eight donors.

TCRdb re-called the reads through MiXCR, storing one row per CDR3 protein. This sample has just under 300,000 distinct CDR3 sequences; about 9.1% occur once, and the top ten carry around 2.5%. V was trimmed by 6 bases and J by 5 bases, leaving 12 bases between them. The CDR3 loop spans 13 amino acids. CDR1 LGHNT and CDR2 FRNRAP come from the germline V gene. The TCR sequence derives from a human donor in good health (CMV status not recorded). Some clones in this sample may be carry-over from other donors' samples. This chain links TRBV12-5 with TRBJ2-3; unclear D gene. The specimen sequenced was PBMCs. CDR3 loop: CASGHTLGDTQYF. For the CDR3, the DNA is TGTGCTAGTGGGCACACGTTGGGAGATACGCAGTATTTT.